One sample yielded the 9 T cell receptor beta chains listed below, sequenced in a study of human T cells and chemical hapten exposure. Via MiXCR, TCRdb re-called the RACE reads, giving one row per CDR3 protein. The sample lists over 130,000 distinct CDR3 sequences; 12% were seen once. Sample time point: patch test 2, 6 weeks after DPC sensitization. Treatment denoted: therapeutic diphenylcyclopropenone sensitization with weekly scalp DPC. This sample comprised whole blood, obtained in connection with sensitization to the hapten diphenylcyclopropenone (DPC). The receptors derive from a woman aged 45-65 years with alopecia areata. Some clones in this sample may be carry-over from other donors' samples.

The gene calls are TRBV18 and TRBJ2-2; D gene unclear. Trimming took off 6 bases at V and 1 base at J, with 12 bases between the two ends. This CDR3 is built from 15 residues. Germline lookup yields CDR1 KGHSH and CDR2 LQKENI. The CDR3 region is CASSLNAGNTGELFF. The DNA for the CDR3 is TGTGCCAGCTCTCTTAATGCCGGGAACACCGGGGAGCTGTTTTTT. Full variable domain (missing parts from reference TRBV18 and TRBJ2-2): NAGVMQNPRHLVRRRGQEARLRCSPMKGHSHVYWYRQLPEEGLKFMVYLQKENIIDESGMPKERFSAEFPKEGPSILRIQQVVRGDSAAYFCASSLNAGNTGELFFGEGSRLTVL.

In this sample, this clonotype turned up many times. The rearrangement links TRBV29-1 to TRBJ1-2, with D perhaps TRBD1 (5 bases). CDR3 length equals 12 residues. The V gene lost 4 bases and the J gene lost 3 bases, with 9 bases spanning the gap. Germline V gives CDR1 SQVTM, CDR2 ANQGSEA. The CDR3: CSVAGTDYGYTF. The CDR3 DNA reads as TGCAGCGTTGCCGGGACTGACTATGGCTACACCTTC.

A few counts support this clonotype. V is TRBV27 and J is TRBJ2-1; 10 nucleotides line up with TRBD2. From germline, CDR1 is MNHEY and CDR2 SMNVEV (reference sequence). With V trimmed by 2 bases and J by 8 bases, 6 bases remained unmatched. CDR3 size: 15 residues. The CDR3, as DNA: TGTGCCAGCAGTTTAAGCGGGAGGGGATGGGATGAGCAGTTCTTC. Translated: CASSLSGRGWDEQFF.

This clonotype was counted only a few times. This chain links TRBV29-1 with TRBJ1-2; 9 bases line up with TRBD1. The CDR3 sequence is 13 residues long. With 4 bases clipped from V and 5 bases from J, the junction kept 5 bases outside the gene matches. Per germline, CDR1 SQVTM and CDR2 ANQGSEA. The CDR3 sequence is CSVATGGKYGYTF. The DNA of the CDR3 is TGCAGCGTTGCTACAGGGGGCAAATATGGCTACACCTTC.

There are a few counts of this clonotype. The chain couples TRBV28 to TRBJ2-5, with D possibly being TRBD1 or TRBD2 (6 bases each). CDR1 is MDHEN and CDR2 is SYDVKM in the germline V gene. Trimming pared 3 bases from V and 4 bases from J, leaving 15 bases between. The CDR3 is 15 residues long. This CDR3 reads CASSFGTGAGETQYF. DNA of the CDR3: TGTGCCAGCAGTTTCGGGACGGGGGCAGGAGAGACCCAGTACTTC.

The rearrangement links TRBV28 to TRBJ2-1, with a possible D match to TRBD2 (6 bases). CDR1 is MDHEN and CDR2 is SYDVKM in the germline V gene. Deletions cut 2 bases from V and 9 bases from J, with 17 bases between. The length of the CDR3 is 15 residues. The CDR3 is CASSLPSTQRAEQFF. DNA of the CDR3: TGTGCCAGCAGTTTACCCTCTACCCAGCGGGCTGAGCAGTTCTTC.

The count of this clonotype is one. V gene TRBV12-3 or TRBV12-4 combines with J gene TRBJ2-7, with 7 bases that match TRBD1. The V segment lost 3 bases and the J segment 2 bases; nucleotides outside the gene matches: 4. CDR3 length: 14 residues. Here the CDR3 DNA reads TGTGCCAGCAGTTTGGGACAGCCCCCCTACGAGCAGTACTTC. This translates into CASSLGQPPYEQYF.

This clonotype turned up a few times. This chain joins TRBV27 and TRBJ2-2, with D possibly being TRBD1 (7 bases). Trimming took 5 bases from V and 1 from J, leaving 11 bases between them. Germline CDR1 reads MNHEY; CDR2 reads SMNVEV (reference sequence). The CDR3 has 15 amino acids. The CDR3 here is CASSHQGGNTGELFF. The CDR3 nucleotides read TGTGCCAGCAGTCATCAGGGGGGGAACACCGGGGAGCTGTTTTTT.

Many counts were recorded for this clonotype. Relative to the germline gene, one junction end is altered; a read error may explain this. V and J are TRBV7-7 and TRBJ2-6; D is unclear. Germline assignment: CDR1 SSHAT and CDR2 FNYEAQ (reference sequence). There are 14 residues in the CDR3. Here the CDR3 DNA reads TGTGCTAGCAGCCCCGGTGCTGGGGCCAACGTCCTGACTTTC. This translates into CASSPGAGANVLTF. The whole variable domain, remainder taken from reference TRBV7-7 and TRBJ2-6, is GAGVSQSPRYKVTKRGQDVTLRCDPISSHATLYWYQQALGQGPEFLTYFNYEAQPDKSGLPSDRFSAERPEGSISTLTIQRTEQRDSAMYRCASSPGAGANVLTFGAGSRLTVL.